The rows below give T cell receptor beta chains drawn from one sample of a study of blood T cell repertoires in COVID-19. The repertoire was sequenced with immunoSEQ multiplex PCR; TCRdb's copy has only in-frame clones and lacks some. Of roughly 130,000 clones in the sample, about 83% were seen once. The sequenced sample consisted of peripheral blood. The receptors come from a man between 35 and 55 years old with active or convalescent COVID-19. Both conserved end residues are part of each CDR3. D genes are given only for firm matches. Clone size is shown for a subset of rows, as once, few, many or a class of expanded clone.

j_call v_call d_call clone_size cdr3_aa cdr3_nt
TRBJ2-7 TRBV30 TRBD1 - CAWGGQGVYEQYF TGTGCCTGGGGGGGACAGGGGGTCTACGAGCAGTACTTC
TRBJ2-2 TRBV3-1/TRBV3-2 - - CASSQVGLWNTGELFF TGTGCCAGCAGCCAAGTGGGCCTGTGGAACACCGGGGAGCTGTTTTTT
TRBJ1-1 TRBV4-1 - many CASSQDWRTEAFF TGCGCCAGCAGCCAAGATTGGAGGACTGAAGCTTTCTTT
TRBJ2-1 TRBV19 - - CASSMSGEQFF TGTGCCAGTAGTATGAGCGGTGAGCAGTTCTTC
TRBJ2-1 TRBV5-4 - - CASVILGQGRNEQFF TGTGCCAGCGTCATCTTAGGGCAGGGTCGAAATGAGCAGTTCTTC
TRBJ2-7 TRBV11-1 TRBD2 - CASSPGRGALYEQYF TGTGCCAGCAGCCCCGGGCGGGGGGCACTCTACGAGCAGTACTTC
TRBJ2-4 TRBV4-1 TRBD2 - CASSQLLAGGQNIQYF TGCGCCAGCAGCCAACTCCTAGCGGGGGGACAAAACATTCAGTACTTC
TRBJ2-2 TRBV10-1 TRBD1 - CASSAGTGRTGELFF TGCGCCAGCAGTGCCGGGACAGGCCGAACCGGGGAGCTGTTTTTT
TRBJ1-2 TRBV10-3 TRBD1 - CAIRSDEGQGRYGYTF TGTGCCATCAGATCCGATGAGGGACAGGGAAGGTATGGCTACACCTTC
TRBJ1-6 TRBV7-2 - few CASSLNPGSYNSPLHF TGTGCCAGCAGCTTAAACCCGGGCTCCTATAATTCACCCCTCCACTTT
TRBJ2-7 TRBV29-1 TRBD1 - CSVEAQGNSYEQYF TGCAGCGTTGAAGCACAGGGGAATTCGTACGAGCAGTACTTC
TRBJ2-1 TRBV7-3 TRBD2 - CASSRTGGHNEQFF TGTGCCAGCAGTAGAACGGGGGGTCATAATGAGCAGTTCTTC
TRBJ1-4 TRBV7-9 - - CASSSGAENEKLFF TGTGCCAGCAGTTCAGGGGCCGAAAATGAAAAACTGTTTTTT
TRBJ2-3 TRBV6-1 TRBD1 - CASSGRTGPSTDTQYF TGTGCCAGCAGTGGAAGGACAGGACCTTCCACAGATACGCAGTATTTT
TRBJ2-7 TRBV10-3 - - CAISLTGNYEQYF TGTGCCATCAGTTTGACAGGCAACTACGAGCAGTACTTC
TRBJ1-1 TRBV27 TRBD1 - CASRYSGTGPATEAFF TGTGCCAGCAGGTACTCCGGGACAGGGCCGGCCACTGAAGCTTTCTTT
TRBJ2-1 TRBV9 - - CASSVPLAGGYNEQFF TGTGCCAGCAGCGTACCACTAGCTGGGGGTTACAATGAGCAGTTCTTC
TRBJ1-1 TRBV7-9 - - CASSRGLTGNPEAFF TGTGCCAGCAGCCGTGGATTGACGGGGAACCCTGAAGCTTTCTTT
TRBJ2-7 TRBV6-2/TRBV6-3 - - CASSYSSLYEQYF TGTGCCAGCAGTTACTCGTCCCTGTACGAGCAGTACTTC
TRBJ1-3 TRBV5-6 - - CASSSLGGHLRDTIYF TGTGCCAGCAGCTCCCTTGGGGGACACCTAAGAGACACCATATATTTT
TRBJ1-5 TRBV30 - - CAWSQQSNQPQHF TGTGCCTGGAGCCAACAGTCCAATCAGCCCCAGCATTTT
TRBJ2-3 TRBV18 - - CASSPSMADTQYF TGTGCCAGCTCACCTTCTATGGCAGATACGCAGTATTTT
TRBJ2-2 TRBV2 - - CASASEGLTNTGELFF TGTGCCAGCGCCTCAGAAGGACTAACGAACACCGGGGAGCTGTTTTTT
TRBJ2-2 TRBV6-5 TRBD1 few CASSRTGMTGELFF TGTGCCAGCAGCCGGACAGGGATGACCGGGGAGCTGTTTTTT
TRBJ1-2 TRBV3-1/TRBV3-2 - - CASTNSGNYGYTF TGTGCCAGCACAAACTCGGGGAACTATGGCTACACCTTC
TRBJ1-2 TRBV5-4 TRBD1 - CASSQGQGTDGYTF TGTGCCAGCAGCCAAGGACAGGGAACCGATGGCTACACCTTC
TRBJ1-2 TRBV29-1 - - CSDKGGFGYTF TGCAGCGACAAAGGGGGATTTGGCTACACCTTC
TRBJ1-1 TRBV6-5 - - CASSSRRYEAFF TGTGCCAGCAGTTCAAGGAGATATGAAGCTTTCTTT
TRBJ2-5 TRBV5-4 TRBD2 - CASSSERRGGLGETQYF TGTGCCAGCAGCTCTGAGCGGCGGGGGGGTCTCGGAGAGACCCAGTACTTC
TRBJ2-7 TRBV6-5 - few CASSYTTDYEQYF TGTGCCAGCAGTTACACCACAGACTACGAGCAGTACTTC
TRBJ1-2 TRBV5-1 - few CASSLDRYGYTF TGCGCCAGCAGCCTGGACCGGTATGGCTACACCTTC
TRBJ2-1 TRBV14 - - CASSQDLGQTYNEQFF TGTGCCAGCAGCCAAGATCTTGGACAGACCTACAATGAGCAGTTCTTC
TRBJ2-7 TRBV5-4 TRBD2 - CASRSGTSSYEQYF TGTGCCAGCAGGTCAGGGACTAGCTCCTACGAGCAGTACTTC
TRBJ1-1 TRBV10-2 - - CASSGQSVGEAFF TGCGCCAGCAGTGGACAGTCTGTGGGTGAAGCTTTCTTT
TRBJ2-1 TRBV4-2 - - CASSQEPPGNSYNEQFF TGTGCCAGCAGCCAAGAACCCCCCGGGAACTCCTACAATGAGCAGTTCTTC
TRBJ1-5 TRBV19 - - CASSIVSGFGQPQHF TGTGCCAGTAGTATCGTTTCAGGGTTCGGGCAGCCCCAGCATTTT
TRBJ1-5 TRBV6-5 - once CASSRQGVEPQHF TGTGCCAGCAGTAGGCAGGGTGTGGAGCCCCAGCATTTT
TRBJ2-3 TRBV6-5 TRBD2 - CASSYGTSSTDTQYF TGTGCCAGCAGTTACGGGACTAGTAGCACAGATACGCAGTATTTT
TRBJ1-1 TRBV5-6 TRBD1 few CASSPAGQDLMNTEAFF TGTGCCAGCAGCCCCGCCGGACAGGACCTCATGAACACTGAAGCTTTCTTT
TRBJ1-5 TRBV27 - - CASSGGVGYSNQPQHF TGTGCCAGCAGTGGGGGGGTAGGGTATAGCAATCAGCCCCAGCATTTT